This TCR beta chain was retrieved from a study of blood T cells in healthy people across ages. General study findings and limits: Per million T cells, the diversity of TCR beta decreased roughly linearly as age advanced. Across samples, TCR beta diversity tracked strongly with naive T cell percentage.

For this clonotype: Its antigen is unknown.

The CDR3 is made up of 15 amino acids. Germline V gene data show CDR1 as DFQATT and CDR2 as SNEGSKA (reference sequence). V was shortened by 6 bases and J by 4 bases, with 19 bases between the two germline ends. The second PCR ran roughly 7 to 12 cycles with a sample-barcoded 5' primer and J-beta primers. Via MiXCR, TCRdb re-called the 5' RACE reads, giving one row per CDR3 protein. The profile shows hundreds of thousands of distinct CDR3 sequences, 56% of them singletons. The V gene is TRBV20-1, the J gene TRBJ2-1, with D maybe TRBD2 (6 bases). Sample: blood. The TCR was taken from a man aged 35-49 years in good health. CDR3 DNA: TGCAGTGCGCGCCGTGGGACTCGATCTTACAATGAGCAGTTCTTC. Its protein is CSARRGTRSYNEQFF.